The clone carrying this T cell receptor (beta chain) was detected many times. The target antigen is unknown. This sample is drawn from a study of T cells in Graves' hyperthyroidism and ophthalmopathy. Study-wide results and limits: A model built on 13 V-J features separated ophthalmopathy from stable hyperthyroidism. Blood also contained most expanded thyroid clonotypes above 0.001.

TCR beta CDR3 regions were amplified from RNA. Initially, a first-round RT-PCR of the TCR CDR3 employed the HTBI primer set. TCRdb re-called the multiplex PCR reads with MiXCR, one entry per CDR3 protein. Counted here are 610,000 or so distinct CDR3 sequences, just over 45% occurring once; the ten biggest clones make up around 8%. V was shortened by 0 bases and J by 5 bases, with 14 bases between the two germline ends. Per the germline V gene, CDR1 is SGDLS and CDR2 is YYNGEE. CDR3 size: 16 residues. The clonotype comes from a woman younger than 35 with Graves' hyperthyroidism. The sample taken for sequencing was peripheral blood or thyroid tissue (not recorded which). The V call is TRBV9, the J call TRBJ2-2, with TRBD1 as a possible D gene (6 bases). CDR3 in amino acids: CASSVETGWNTGELFF. CDR3 in DNA: TGTGCCAGCAGCGTAGAGACAGGATGGAATACCGGGGAGCTGTTTTTT.